Presented here are 26 T cell receptor beta chains from one specimen sequenced in a study of shared clonotypes between healthy human individuals (TCRdb year 2020). Library prep was done by the immunoSEQ multiplex PCR assay. Sourced from immuneACCESS, this table was stored by TCRdb with only in-frame sequences that have V and J called. A share of the clones is absent; for the studies checked, an unresolved V gene accounts for under half, and the remainder has no known explanation. This sample holds 110,000 or so clones; approximately 70% were observed only once. In total, the top ten clones hold roughly 25% of the sample. The sample was memory CD8+ T cells sorted from blood. The sample's cell subset or site label, decoded: CD45RO+ cells pooled with CCR7-negative TemRA cells. The receptors stem from a woman younger than 45 in good health.

This clone was counted at least ten times. Other DNA sequences of this sample code for an identical CDR3. The rearrangement joins TRBV6-4 to TRBJ2-3; TRBD2 might be the D (6 bases). There are 13 residues in the CDR3. Germline lookup yields CDR1 MRHNA and CDR2 SNTAGT. Trimming stripped 5 bases from V and 0 bases from J, with 6 bases between. Here the CDR3 DNA reads TGTGCCAGCAGTAGCGGGAGCACAGATACGCAGTATTTT. Protein sequence: CASSSGSTDTQYF.

As to this clone: A much larger clone differs by one base, so this may be a read error. Different DNA sequences within this sample yield the same CDR3. The chain uses TRBV25-1 and TRBJ2-2; a weak D match, TRBD2 (5 bases). The germline gives CDR1 MGHDK, CDR2 SYGVNS. The CDR3 contains 15 residues. The CDR3 DNA sequence: TGTGCCAGCAGTGACCGGTCAGAGAACACCGGGGAGTTGTTTTTT. This sequence encodes CASSDRSENTGELFF.

This sequence joins TRBV7-2 and TRBJ2-7; 10 bases are a match to TRBD1. J was trimmed by 5 bases and V by 5 bases; bases with no gene match: 9. The germline CDR1 and CDR2 sequences are SGHTA and FQGNSA. This CDR3 contains 15 residues. The CDR3 DNA is TGTGCCAGCAGCCCCAGGGACAGGGGTGCCAACGAGCAGTACTTC. Translated, it gives CASSPRDRGANEQYF.

The chain couples TRBV6-6 to TRBJ1-5; D may be TRBD1 (5 bases). The CDR3 sequence is 14 residues long. V lost 2 bases and J 3 bases, leaving 8 bases between the germline ends. CDR1 is MNHNY and CDR2 is SVGAGI in the germline V gene (reference sequence). The CDR3 nucleotides are TGTGCCAGCAGTTACGAGGGACTCAATCAGCCCCAGCATTTT. Its translation: CASSYEGLNQPQHF.

This clone was seen only a few times. This chain links TRBV10-2 with TRBJ2-7; D is ambiguous. V lost 2 bases, J lost 6 bases, and 11 bases lay in between. Germline CDR1 is WSHSY and CDR2 is SAAADI. The CDR3 extends over 13 amino acids. This chain's CDR3 is CASSESNWGEQYF. Here the CDR3 DNA reads TGCGCCAGCAGTGAGAGTAACTGGGGCGAGCAGTACTTC.

This clone was counted a single time. The genes are TRBV11-2 and TRBJ2-3; 12 nucleotides line up with TRBD2. Germline V CDR1 and CDR2: SGHAT, FQNNGV. This CDR3 spans 19 amino acids. J gave up 0 bases and V 3 bases, and 10 bases lay outside the gene matches. The CDR3 region has the DNA TGTGCCAGCAGCTTTCCCCGACTAGCGGGAGCCGTAAGCACAGATACGCAGTATTTT. Encoded protein: CASSFPRLAGAVSTDTQYF.

CDR3: CASRTSPGPQETQYF. The CDR3 DNA sequence: TGTGCCAGCAGAACTAGCCCAGGGCCCCAAGAGACCCAGTACTTC. The chain employs TRBV5-4 and TRBJ2-5, with D perhaps TRBD2 (6 bases). The germline gives CDR1 SGHNT, CDR2 YYREEE (reference sequence). The CDR3 extends over 15 amino acids. The ends were cut back, 5 bases at V and 1 base at J, with 15 bases in the middle.

V and J are TRBV10-3 and TRBJ2-7; weak D call: TRBD1 (6 bases). V lost 10 bases, J lost 5 bases, and 15 bases lay in between. Germline V gives CDR1 ENHRY, CDR2 SYGVKD. The CDR3 spans 12 residues. The CDR3 DNA follows: TGTGCCACTTCAGGGGTTTGGAACGAGCAGTACTTC. Its translation is CATSGVWNEQYF.

The V and J genes are TRBV25-1 and TRBJ2-5; 7 bases are a match to TRBD1. This CDR3 has 16 residues. The V gene end was trimmed by 2 bases and the J gene end by 4 bases; junction bases not matched to a gene: 10. Per germline, CDR1 MGHDK and CDR2 SYGVNS. CDR3 in DNA: TGTGCCAGCAGTGAAGAGAGGACAGGCGATTCAGAGACCCAGTACTTC. This translates into CASSEERTGDSETQYF.

The rearrangement joins TRBV13 to TRBJ2-3; 7 bases map to TRBD2. Looked up from germline, CDR1 is PRHDT and CDR2 is FYEKMQ (reference sequence). The CDR3 is 18 amino acids. The trim removed 4 bases at V and 0 bases at J, leaving 13 bases unmatched. CDR3 coding DNA: TGTGCCAGCAGCTCCTGGGATATAGCGGGTCCTAGCACAGATACGCAGTATTTT. The encoded protein is CASSSWDIAGPSTDTQYF.

The chain is built from TRBV10-3 and TRBJ1-5; D is perhaps TRBD1 (5 bases). V was cut by 9 bases and J by 4 bases, with 10 bases left in between. The CDR3 is 12 residues long. Germline V CDR1 and CDR2: ENHRY, SYGVKD. This chain's CDR3 is CAIGTENQPQHF. Here the CDR3 DNA reads TGTGCCATTGGGACTGAGAATCAGCCCCAGCATTTT.

The chain couples TRBV14 to TRBJ2-7, with 13 nucleotides matching TRBD2. The germline V gene has CDR1 SGHDN and CDR2 FVKESK. The length of the CDR3 is 14 residues. V lost 4 bases and J lost 12; bases outside the gene matches: 9. DNA of the CDR3: TGTGCCAGCAGCCCACTAGCGGGAGGGCCAAGGTGGTACTTC. It codes for CASSPLAGGPRWYF.

This clone has only a few counts. The rearrangement links TRBV27 to TRBJ1-1, with D perhaps TRBD1 (5 bases). The germline V and J ends were trimmed by 8 bases and 0 bases, with 16 bases remaining between them. From germline, CDR1 is MNHEY and CDR2 SMNVEV (reference sequence). CDR3 length equals 15 residues. The CDR3: CASAGSTGMNTEAFF. The CDR3 DNA sequence: TGTGCCAGCGCCGGCAGCACAGGAATGAACACTGAAGCTTTCTTT.

This CDR3 reads CASSAGNHSYEQYF. The CDR3 region has the DNA TGTGCCAGCAGTGCCGGGAACCACTCCTACGAGCAGTACTTC. The genes are TRBV27 and TRBJ2-7; D might be TRBD2 (5 bases). The V end was cut by 5 bases, the J end by 0 bases, with 11 bases between. This CDR3 has 14 residues. Germline values: CDR1 MNHEY, CDR2 SMNVEV (reference sequence).

V is TRBV18 and J is TRBJ2-7; D remains ambiguous. CDR1 is KGHSH and CDR2 is LQKENI in the germline V gene. V lost 0 bases and J 1 base, leaving 13 bases between the germline ends. The CDR3 length is 16 residues. Here the CDR3 reads CASSPPKGLLSYEQYF. DNA of the CDR3: TGTGCCAGCTCACCACCGAAGGGCCTCCTTTCCTACGAGCAGTACTTC.

This chain links TRBV6-1 with TRBJ2-7, with 9 bases aligning to TRBD1. Looked up from germline, CDR1 is MNHNS and CDR2 is SASEGT. The CDR3 is 15 residues long. With V trimmed by 11 bases and J by 6 bases, 17 bases remained unmatched. CDR3 in amino acids: CAGWTPGQGIREQYF. The DNA for the CDR3 is TGTGCCGGATGGACCCCGGGACAGGGAATCCGCGAGCAGTACTTC.

In its sample, this clone was seen a few times. The chain uses TRBV5-6 and TRBJ1-2; D remains ambiguous. Trimming cost V 1 base and J 6 bases, with 13 bases left between them. Per germline, CDR1 SGHDT and CDR2 YYEEEE. The CDR3 is made up of 14 amino acids. The DNA for the CDR3 is TGTGCCAGCAGCTTGTCGGCGCGGGTGAATGGCTACACCTTC. Translating it yields CASSLSARVNGYTF.

The chain combines TRBV19 with TRBJ1-1; no clear D gene. The CDR3 sequence is 13 residues long. Trimming removed 3 bases from V and 8 bases from J, with 13 bases in between. The germline V gene encodes CDR1 LNHDA and CDR2 SQIVND (reference sequence). The CDR3 DNA reads TGTGCCAGTAGTATTGGACGGGAAAGCGAAGCTTTCTTT. Encoded protein: CASSIGRESEAFF.

CDR3 DNA: TGTGCCAGCAGCCTGAGACTAGCGGGAAGCTCCTACGAGCAGTACTTC. It codes for CASSLRLAGSSYEQYF. V gene TRBV13 combines with J gene TRBJ2-7; 11 nucleotides align to TRBD2. Germline CDR1 is PRHDT and CDR2 is FYEKMQ (reference sequence). This CDR3 has 16 amino acids. V lost 5 bases to trimming and J lost 0 bases; unmatched junction nucleotides: 6.

The chain recombines TRBV25-1 with TRBJ1-5; no definite D call. Germline V gene lookup returns CDR1 MGHDK and CDR2 SYGVNS. Trimming pared 1 base from V and 1 base from J, leaving 5 bases between. This CDR3 comprises 14 residues. As DNA, the CDR3 is TGTGCCAGCAGTGAATTAGTAAGCAATCAGCCCCAGCATTTT. Translating it yields CASSELVSNQPQHF.

This chain uses TRBV2 with TRBJ1-5, with no clear D. Trimming removed 5 bases at V and 1 base at J, with 6 bases between. Germline assignment: CDR1 SNHLY and CDR2 FYNNEI. CDR3 length: 13 residues. The CDR3, as DNA: TGTGCCAGCAGTTGGGAGAGCAATCAGCCCCAGCATTTT. As protein: CASSWESNQPQHF. The variable domain in full, completed from reference TRBV2 and TRBJ1-5, reads EPEVTQTPSHQVTQMGQEVILRCVPISNHLYFYWYRQILGQKVEFLVSFYNNEISEKSEIFDDQFSVERPDGSNFTLKIRSTKLEDSAMYFCASSWESNQPQHFGDGTRLSIL.

The rearrangement links TRBV28 to TRBJ2-1; TRBD2 matches 9 bases. V was pared by 3 bases and J by 8 bases, with 5 bases of the junction left unmatched. The germline CDR1 and CDR2 sequences are MDHEN and SYDVKM. This CDR3 comprises 14 residues. The CDR3 loop reads CASSFGTSIDEQFF. CDR3 coding DNA: TGTGCCAGCAGTTTTGGGACTAGCATCGATGAGCAGTTCTTC.

This clone was seen only a few times. The chain uses TRBV14 and TRBJ2-7, with TRBD1 as a possible D gene (6 bases). The CDR3 is made up of 15 amino acids. The ends were cut back, 1 base at V and 5 bases at J, with 15 bases in the middle. Germline CDR1 SGHDN, CDR2 FVKESK. In DNA form, the CDR3 reads TGTGCCAGCAGCCAAGTAGGTACAGGGAGCGACGAGCAGTACTTC. Translating gives CASSQVGTGSDEQYF.

The DNA of the CDR3 is TGCAGCGTTGTTTTAACGGGAGGGCGGGTTGAGCAGTTCTTC. The encoded protein is CSVVLTGGRVEQFF. The V and J genes are TRBV29-1 and TRBJ2-1; 8 nucleotides line up with TRBD2. The V gene end was trimmed by 4 bases and the J gene end by 9 bases; junction bases not matched to a gene: 11. Germline V gives CDR1 SQVTM, CDR2 ANQGSEA. This CDR3 contains 14 residues.

The chain links TRBV19 to TRBJ2-7; 7 nucleotides line up with TRBD1. V dropped 3 bases and J dropped 2; count of bases not matched to a gene: 4. Germline V gene data show CDR1 as LNHDA and CDR2 as SQIVND (reference sequence). The CDR3 consists of 14 residues. This CDR3 reads CASSISQGTYEQYF. CDR3 bases: TGTGCCAGTAGTATCTCACAGGGGACCTACGAGCAGTACTTC.

The J gene is TRBJ2-4, the V gene TRBV11-2; 15 positions agree with TRBD2. The CDR3 consists of 18 residues. Germline lookup yields CDR1 SGHAT and CDR2 FQNNGV. With V trimmed by 4 bases and J by 8 bases, 12 bases remained unmatched. The CDR3 region has the DNA TGTGCCAGCAGCTCTGGACTAGCGGGAGGGCGCCTAGGGGACATTCAGTACTTC. Translation gives CASSSGLAGGRLGDIQYF. Based on the CDR3 plus reference TRBV11-2 and TRBJ2-4, the full variable domain is EAGVAQSPRYKIIEKRQSVAFWCNPISGHATLYWYQQILGQGPKLLIQFQNNGVVDDSQLPKDRFSAERLKGVDSTLKIQPAKLEDSAVYLCASSSGLAGGRLGDIQYFGAGTRLSVL.